This TCR beta chain was retrieved from a study of T cell repertoires in cytomegalovirus infection. Findings and caveats of the study: There were carriers of CMV plus the relevant HLA, and cumulative public TCR beta family frequency identified them. The ex vivo response showed dominance by HLA-C-restricted CMV-specific TCR beta clonotypes.

TCRdb reprocessed the reads with MiXCR, giving one entry per CDR3 protein. This table has around 25,000 distinct CDR3 sequences, approximately 24% appearing once. There are 15 residues in the CDR3. Trimming stripped 2 bases from V and 2 bases from J, with 13 bases between. Germline CDR1 reads MNHEY; CDR2 reads SMNVEV (reference sequence). About this clonotype: The antigen is undetermined.

The sequenced sample was CD8+ T cells from cultured PBMCs, obtained from culture after CMV antigen stimulation. The rearrangement uses TRBV27 and TRBJ2-7; tentatively, D is TRBD1 (6 bases). The TCR originated in a human donor in good health (CMV status not recorded). Some clones in this sample may be carry-over from other donors' samples. CDR3 loop: CASSLTPDSPYEQYF. Here the CDR3 DNA reads TGTGCCAGCAGTTTAACCCCGGACAGCCCCTACGAGCAGTACTTC.